These 2 T cell receptor beta chains share one sample of origin, sequenced in a study of early T cells in non-severe SARS-CoV-2 infection. Using its own MiXCR run on the 5' RACE reads, TCRdb lists one record per CDR3 protein. The table lists under 35,000 distinct CDR3 sequences, more than 4.5% of them singletons. What was sequenced was whole blood. The receptors here all came from an adult who was a healthcare worker with PCR-confirmed SARS-CoV-2 infection or an uninfected control (not recorded which).

This clonotype was seen only a few times. An end of the junction does not agree with germline; a read error may underlie this. This sequence joins TRBV4-3 and TRBJ2-7, with a tentative D call TRBD2 (6 bases). This CDR3 spans 17 amino acids. Germline-derived CDR1 and CDR2 are LGHNA and YSLEER. The CDR3 bases are TGCGCCAGCACCCAAGATTGGGATAGCGGATACTCCTACGAGCAGTACTTC. Translated, it gives CASTQDWDSGYSYEQYF.

There are many counts of this clonotype. This chain joins TRBV6-6 and TRBJ1-5; D is uncertain. Trimming left V 5 bases short and J 1 base short, with 9 bases between. Germline values: CDR1 MNHNY, CDR2 SVGAGI (reference sequence). The CDR3 has 14 amino acids. CDR3 residues: CASSPELSNQPQHF. CDR3 coding DNA: TGTGCCAGCAGTCCTGAGCTAAGCAATCAGCCCCAGCATTTT.